One and the same sample provided the 14 T cell receptor beta chains below, sequenced in a study of cytomegalovirus exposure and HLA in healthy donors. PCR employed 60 Vbeta and 13 Jbeta primers. Repertoires were generated with immunoSEQ multiplex PCR, while TCRdb's copy carries only in-frame clones and drops some. This sample has approximately 170,000 clones, with approximately 81% found just once. The source material was PBMCs. These receptors came from a male donor in good health and CMV-seronegative.

Of note for this clone: Relative to the germline gene, one junction end is altered; a read error may explain this. The chain recombines TRBV7-9 with TRBJ2-2, with 13 nucleotides matching TRBD2. The CDR3 extends over 18 amino acids. In germline, CDR1 is SEHNR, CDR2 FQNEAQ (reference sequence). CDR3 region: CSSSLLRTSGSVDGELFF. The CDR3 nucleotides are TGTTCCAGCAGCTTGCTAAGGACTAGCGGGAGCGTAGACGGGGAGCTGTTTTTT. The entire variable domain, with the rest obtained from reference TRBV7-9 and TRBJ2-2, is as follows: DTGVSQNPRHKITKRGQNVTFRCDPISEHNRLYWYRQTLGQGPEFLTYFQNEAQLEKSRLLSDRFSAERPKGSFSTLEIQRTEQGDSAMYLCSSSLLRTSGSVDGELFFGEGSRLTVL.

The rearrangement joins TRBV9 to TRBJ2-5; 10 bases agree with TRBD2. Germline lookup yields CDR1 SGDLS and CDR2 YYNGEE. The CDR3 runs to 15 residues. V lost 4 bases and J lost 5; bases outside the gene matches: 8. Here the CDR3 reads CASSPERGGRETQYF. The CDR3 DNA reads as TGTGCCAGCAGCCCTGAGCGGGGGGGCAGGGAGACCCAGTACTTC.

A single count supports this clone. Here the CDR3 reads CASSPGQGLAGGLSNEQFF. DNA of the CDR3: TGTGCCAGCAGCCCGGGACAGGGACTAGCGGGGGGCTTAAGCAATGAGCAGTTCTTC. The chain is built from TRBV7-9 and TRBJ2-1; 15 nucleotides line up with TRBD2. The CDR3 length is 19 residues. With V trimmed by 5 bases and J by 6 bases, 14 bases remained unmatched. Germline loops: CDR1 SEHNR, CDR2 FQNEAQ (reference sequence).

V is TRBV13 and J is TRBJ2-5, with TRBD1 identical over 8 bases. CDR3 length equals 17 residues. V dropped 2 bases and J dropped 7; count of bases not matched to a gene: 15. Germline-derived CDR1 and CDR2 are PRHDT and FYEKMQ (reference sequence). This CDR3 is CASSLFAAGGAEWTQYF. The CDR3 DNA is TGTGCCAGCAGCTTATTTGCGGCAGGGGGCGCCGAGTGGACCCAGTACTTC.

This chain uses TRBV5-1 with TRBJ1-2, with 8 bases that match TRBD1. Germline values: CDR1 SGHRS, CDR2 YFSETQ. With V trimmed by 4 bases and J by 6 bases, 2 bases remained unmatched. This CDR3 region has 12 residues. The CDR3 spells CASSKTGDGYTF. CDR3 DNA sequence: TGCGCCAGCAGCAAGACAGGGGATGGCTACACCTTC.

The gene calls are TRBV5-4 and TRBJ2-5, with D possibly being TRBD1 (5 bases). Germline V gene sequence: CDR1 SGHNT, CDR2 YYREEE (reference sequence). The CDR3 is made up of 14 amino acids. The V end lost 3 bases, the J end lost 1 base, and 10 bases lay between the germline ends. The chain's CDR3 is CASSSRQSQETQYF. The CDR3 nucleotides are TGTGCCAGCAGCTCCCGACAGAGCCAAGAGACCCAGTACTTC. The complete variable domain, with remaining parts taken from reference TRBV5-4 and TRBJ2-5, reads ETGVTQSPTHLIKTRGQQVTLRCSSQSGHNTVSWYQQALGQGPQFIFQYYREEENGRGNFPPRFSGLQFPNYSSELNVNALELDDSALYLCASSSRQSQETQYFGPGTRLLVL.

This sequence joins TRBV10-1 and TRBJ2-1, with 9 bases fitting TRBD2. CDR3 size: 14 residues. V trimming: 4 bases; J trimming: 7 bases; junction bases outside the gene matches: 5. Germline V gives CDR1 WNHNN, CDR2 SYGVQD (reference sequence). The CDR3 protein is CASSGLAGVNEQFF. CDR3 bases: TGCGCCAGCAGTGGATTAGCGGGAGTAAATGAGCAGTTCTTC.

V gene TRBV4-3 combines with J gene TRBJ1-6, with 12 bases that match TRBD1. CDR3 length equals 19 residues. The germline V gene encodes CDR1 LGHNA and CDR2 YSLEER. V lost 4 bases to trimming and J lost 10 bases; unmatched junction nucleotides: 17. The CDR3 here is CASSRQTGTGGPGTSPLHF. DNA of the CDR3: TGCGCCAGCAGCCGCCAAACCGGGACAGGGGGCCCCGGGACATCACCCCTCCACTTT.

This clone was counted a few times. The genes are TRBV5-4 and TRBJ1-1; no definite D call. Germline CDR1 SGHNT, CDR2 YYREEE (reference sequence). V lost 4 bases and J lost 5, with 9 bases in between. This CDR3 region has 12 residues. CDR3 sequence (DNA): TGTGCCAGCAGCGAGCCGGGGACTGAAGCTTTCTTT. Its translation: CASSEPGTEAFF.

The chain carries TRBV21-1 and TRBJ2-3; TRBD2, the table's D call, lacks a check against the DNA. TRBV21-1 is designated a pseudogene. This CDR3 is 15 amino acids long. The CDR3 bases are TGTGCCAGCAGCAGATTAGCGGAAAGCACAGATACGCAGTATTTT. Residues: CASSRLAESTDTQYF.

V and J are TRBV7-3 and TRBJ2-3; the match to TRBD1 covers 7 bases. The CDR3 loop spans 15 amino acids. Germline CDR1 is SGHTA and CDR2 is FQGTGA. The trim removed 2 bases at V and 2 bases at J, leaving 4 bases unmatched. CDR3 sequence (DNA): TGTGCCAGCAGCTTACAGGGGACAGTCACAGATACGCAGTATTTT. It encodes CASSLQGTVTDTQYF. The complete variable domain, with remaining parts taken from reference TRBV7-3 and TRBJ2-3, reads GAGVSQTPSNKVTEKGKYVELRCDPISGHTALYWYRQSLGQGPEFLIYFQGTGAADDSGLPNDRFFAVRPEGSVSTLKIQRTERGDSAVYLCASSLQGTVTDTQYFGPGTRLTVL.

J is TRBJ1-1 and V is TRBV10-3, with 7 positions matching TRBD1. The CDR3 has 17 residues. From germline, CDR1 is ENHRY and CDR2 SYGVKD. V trimming: 4 bases; J trimming: 0 bases; junction bases outside the gene matches: 11. CDR3 bases: TGTGCCATCAGTGGGGTACCGGGACAGATAATGAACACTGAAGCTTTCTTT. It encodes CAISGVPGQIMNTEAFF.

This clone was seen at least ten times. This rearrangement joins TRBV2 to TRBJ2-7; no clear D gene. V lost 2 bases and J 4 bases, leaving 6 bases between the germline ends. The CDR3 sequence is 12 residues long. The V gene's germline CDR1 is SNHLY and CDR2 FYNNEI. The CDR3 DNA is TGTGCCAGCAGTGAATCTCGGTACGAGCAGTACTTC. Its translation is CASSESRYEQYF.

This clone is a singleton in its sample. The chain recombines TRBV7-6 with TRBJ1-1; D remains unclear. Trimming pared 5 bases from V and 7 bases from J, leaving 11 bases between. The CDR3 spans 12 residues. In germline, CDR1 is SGHVS, CDR2 FNYEAQ. The CDR3 loop reads CASSPSWSEAFF. The CDR3 DNA follows: TGTGCCAGCAGCCCCTCGTGGAGTGAAGCTTTCTTT.